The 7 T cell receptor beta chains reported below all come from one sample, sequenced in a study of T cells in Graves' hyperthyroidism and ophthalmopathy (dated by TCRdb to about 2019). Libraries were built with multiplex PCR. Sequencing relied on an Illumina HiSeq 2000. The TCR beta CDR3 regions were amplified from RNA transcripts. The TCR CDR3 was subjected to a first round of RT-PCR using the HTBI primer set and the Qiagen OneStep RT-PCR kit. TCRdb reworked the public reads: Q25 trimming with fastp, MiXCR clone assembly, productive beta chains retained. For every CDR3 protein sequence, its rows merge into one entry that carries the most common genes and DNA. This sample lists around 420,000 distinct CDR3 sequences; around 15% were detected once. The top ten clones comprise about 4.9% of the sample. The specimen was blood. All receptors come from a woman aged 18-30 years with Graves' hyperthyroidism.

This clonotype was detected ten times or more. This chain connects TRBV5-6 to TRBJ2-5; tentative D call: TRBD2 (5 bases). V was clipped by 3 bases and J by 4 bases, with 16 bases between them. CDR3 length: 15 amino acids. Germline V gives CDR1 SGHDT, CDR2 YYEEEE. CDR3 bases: TGTGCCAGCAGCTCCCGGGGTTGGAAAAGAGAGACCCAGTACTTC. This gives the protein CASSSRGWKRETQYF.

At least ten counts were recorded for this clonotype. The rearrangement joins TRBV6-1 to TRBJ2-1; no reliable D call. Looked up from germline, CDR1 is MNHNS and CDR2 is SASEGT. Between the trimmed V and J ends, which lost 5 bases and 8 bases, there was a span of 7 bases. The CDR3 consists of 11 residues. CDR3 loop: CASSYFYEQFF. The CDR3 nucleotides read TGTGCCAGCAGTTATTTTTATGAGCAGTTCTTC.

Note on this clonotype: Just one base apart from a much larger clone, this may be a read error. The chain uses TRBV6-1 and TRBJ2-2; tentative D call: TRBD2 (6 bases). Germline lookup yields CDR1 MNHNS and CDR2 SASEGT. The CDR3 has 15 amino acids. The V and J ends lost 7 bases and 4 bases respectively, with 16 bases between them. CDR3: CASIAGGDITGELFF. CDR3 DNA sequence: TGTGCCAGCATCGCGGGCGGGGATATCACCGGGGAGCTGTTTTTT.

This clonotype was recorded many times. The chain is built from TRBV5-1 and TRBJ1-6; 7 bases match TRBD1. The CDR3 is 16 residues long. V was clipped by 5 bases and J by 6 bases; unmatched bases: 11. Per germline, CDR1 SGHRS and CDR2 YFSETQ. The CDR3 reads CASRDARDSFNSPLHF. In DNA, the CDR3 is TGCGCCAGCAGAGACGCCCGGGACAGTTTTAATTCACCCCTCCACTTT. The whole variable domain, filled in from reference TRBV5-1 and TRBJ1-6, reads KAGVTQTPRYLIKTRGQQVTLSCSPISGHRSVSWYQQTPGQGLQFLFEYFSETQRNKGNFPGRFSGRQFSNSRSEMNVSTLELGDSALYLCASRDARDSFNSPLHFGNGTRLTVT.

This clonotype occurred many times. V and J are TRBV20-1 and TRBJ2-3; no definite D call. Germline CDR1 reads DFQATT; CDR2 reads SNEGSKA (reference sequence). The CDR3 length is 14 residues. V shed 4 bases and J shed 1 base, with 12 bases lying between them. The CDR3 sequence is CSAKPSAGTDTQYF. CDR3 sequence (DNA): TGCAGTGCTAAGCCCAGCGCGGGCACAGATACGCAGTATTTT.

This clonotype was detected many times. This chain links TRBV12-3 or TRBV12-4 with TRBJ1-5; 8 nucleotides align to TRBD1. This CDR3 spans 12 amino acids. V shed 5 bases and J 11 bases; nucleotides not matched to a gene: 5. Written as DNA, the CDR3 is TGTGCCAGCAGTACCGGACAGGGAGCCCAGCATTTT. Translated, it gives CASSTGQGAQHF.

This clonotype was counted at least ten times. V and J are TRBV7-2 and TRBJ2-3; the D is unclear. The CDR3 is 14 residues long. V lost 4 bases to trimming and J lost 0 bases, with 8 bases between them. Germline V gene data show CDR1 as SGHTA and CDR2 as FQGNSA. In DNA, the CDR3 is TGTGCCAGCAGCTCTATGGGGAGCACAGATACGCAGTATTTT. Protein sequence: CASSSMGSTDTQYF.